This TCR beta chain was profiled in a study of CD8 T cells in ankylosing spondylitis. Points from the study as a whole: CD8+ disease-linked clones were present at relatively low frequencies in blood. It appeared that ankylosing spondylitis blood was characterized by a TCR beta motif of seven or eight highly homologous variants.

From germline, CDR1 is LGHNA and CDR2 YNFKEQ. The CDR3 spans 18 residues. The J segment lost 3 bases and the V segment lost 4 bases, leaving 8 bases of the junction unmatched. Each CDR3 protein gets one entry after TCRdb re-called the 5' RACE reads with MiXCR. The repertoire has 200,000 to 300,000 distinct CDR3 sequences, 8% to 11% of them found once; the top ten carry less than 3%. In this sample, this clonotype turned up a few times. The antigen remains undetermined. The sequencing input was blood, either unsorted or a sorted T cell fraction (not recorded which). This clonotype originated in a male donor with ankylosing spondylitis or in good health (not recorded which). V is TRBV4-2 and J is TRBJ2-3, with 15 bases matching TRBD2. CDR3 residues: CASSLLGTSGGTTDTQYF. As DNA, the CDR3 is TGTGCCAGCAGCCTTCTTGGGACTAGCGGGGGGACTACAGATACGCAGTATTTT.